This T cell receptor (beta chain) was documented in a study of technical replicates of blood from four donors. Some clones are missing from TCRdb's copy, which holds only in-frame ones; the method was immunoSEQ multiplex PCR. The profile shows over 70,000 clones, 95% of them singletons. J lost 0 bases, V lost 6 bases, and 8 bases had no gene match. In germline, CDR1 is SGHVS, CDR2 FQNEAQ. This CDR3 contains 15 residues. This chain uses TRBV7-8 with TRBJ2-7, with 7 bases fitting TRBD2. This clonotype was sampled from a human donor in good health. The specimen sequenced was T cells isolated from PBMCs. The CDR3 DNA sequence: TGTGCCAGCAGATTACTAGCGACTAGCTCCTACGAGCAGTACTTC. Amino acid sequence: CASRLLATSSYEQYF.